This entry features one T cell receptor (beta chain) sequence. The record originates from a study of blood T cell repertoires in COVID-19. For the study at large: Specimens from acute and convalescent COVID-19 originated in the United States, Italy and Spain. The cDNA or gDNA used as material had been derived from T cells, B-cell-depleted T cells, or PBMCs.

The germline gives CDR1 SGHVS, CDR2 FNYEAQ. The junction had 4 bases not matched to a gene; V was cut back by 1 base and J by 5 bases. This CDR3 has 15 amino acids. Original processing methods: Reference gene primers were amplified, and this amplification served to estimate nucleated cell counts. Repertoires were generated with immunoSEQ multiplex PCR, while TCRdb's copy carries only in-frame clones and drops some. Clonal size and the V and J genes are those of that table, whereas D and trimming came from the DNA. The sample has fewer than 140,000 clones, around 75% seen once. The sample taken for sequencing was peripheral blood. This TCR came from a human donor with acute or convalescent COVID-19. The donor label of this sample is uncertain. The chain combines TRBV7-6 with TRBJ2-2; the match to TRBD1 covers 7 bases. The CDR3 DNA is TGTGCCAGCAGCTTAGGACAGGGCTGGACCGGGGAGCTGTTTTTT. Its protein is CASSLGQGWTGELFF.